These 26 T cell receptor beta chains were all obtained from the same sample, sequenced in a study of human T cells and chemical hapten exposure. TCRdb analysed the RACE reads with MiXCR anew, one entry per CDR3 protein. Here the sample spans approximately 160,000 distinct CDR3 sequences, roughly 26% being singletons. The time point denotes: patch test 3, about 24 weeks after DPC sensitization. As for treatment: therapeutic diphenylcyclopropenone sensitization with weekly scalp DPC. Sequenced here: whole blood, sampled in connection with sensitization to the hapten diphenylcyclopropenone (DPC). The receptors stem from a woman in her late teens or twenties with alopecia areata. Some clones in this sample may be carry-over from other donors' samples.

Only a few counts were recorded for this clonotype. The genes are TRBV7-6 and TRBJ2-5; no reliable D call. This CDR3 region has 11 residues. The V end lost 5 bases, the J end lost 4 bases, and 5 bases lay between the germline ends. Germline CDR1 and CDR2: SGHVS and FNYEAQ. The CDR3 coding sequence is TGTGCCAGCAGCCACTCAGAGACCCAGTACTTC. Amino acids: CASSHSETQYF.

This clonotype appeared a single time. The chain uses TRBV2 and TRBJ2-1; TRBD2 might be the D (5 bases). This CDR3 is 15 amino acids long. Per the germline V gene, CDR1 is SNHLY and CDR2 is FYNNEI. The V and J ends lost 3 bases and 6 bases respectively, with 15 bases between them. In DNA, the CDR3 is TGTGCCAGCAGTGATCGTCTAGCCGGTCTCAATGAGCAGTTCTTC. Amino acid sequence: CASSDRLAGLNEQFF.

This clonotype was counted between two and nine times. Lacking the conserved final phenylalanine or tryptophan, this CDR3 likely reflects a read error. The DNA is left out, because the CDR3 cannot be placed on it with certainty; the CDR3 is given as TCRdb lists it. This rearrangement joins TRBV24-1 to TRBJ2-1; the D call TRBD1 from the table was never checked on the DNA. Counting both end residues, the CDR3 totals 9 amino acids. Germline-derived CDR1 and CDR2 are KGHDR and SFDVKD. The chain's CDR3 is CATSPIPLL.

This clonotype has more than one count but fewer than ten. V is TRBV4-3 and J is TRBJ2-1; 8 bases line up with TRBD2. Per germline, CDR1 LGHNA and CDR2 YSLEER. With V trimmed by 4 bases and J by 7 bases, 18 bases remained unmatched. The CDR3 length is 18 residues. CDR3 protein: CASSRSAESGGFGNEQFF. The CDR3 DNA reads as TGCGCCAGCAGCCGCTCTGCGGAAAGCGGGGGTTTCGGGAATGAGCAGTTCTTC.

The CDR3 loop is CASSQDLGNTIYF. The CDR3 nucleotides are TGCGCCAGCAGCCAAGATCTGGGAAACACCATATATTTT. The V gene is TRBV4-3, the J gene TRBJ1-3; D ambiguous. V dropped 0 bases and J dropped 4 bases, with 4 bases sitting between them. Germline-derived CDR1 and CDR2 are LGHNA and YSLEER. The CDR3 is 13 amino acids.

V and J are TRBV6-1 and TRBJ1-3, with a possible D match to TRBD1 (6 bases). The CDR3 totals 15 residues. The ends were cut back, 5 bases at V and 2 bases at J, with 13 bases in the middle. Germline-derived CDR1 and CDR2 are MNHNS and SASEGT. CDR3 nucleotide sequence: TGTGCCAGCAGTACAGGGCCCTCTGCTGGAAACACCATATATTTT. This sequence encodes CASSTGPSAGNTIYF.

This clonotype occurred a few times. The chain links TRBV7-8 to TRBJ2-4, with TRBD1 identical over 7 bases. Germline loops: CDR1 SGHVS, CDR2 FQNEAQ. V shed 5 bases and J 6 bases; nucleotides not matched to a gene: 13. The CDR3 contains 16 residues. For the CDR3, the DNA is TGTGCCAGCAGCCCCAACCGAGACAGGGCCTCAAACATTCAGTACTTC. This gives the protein CASSPNRDRASNIQYF.

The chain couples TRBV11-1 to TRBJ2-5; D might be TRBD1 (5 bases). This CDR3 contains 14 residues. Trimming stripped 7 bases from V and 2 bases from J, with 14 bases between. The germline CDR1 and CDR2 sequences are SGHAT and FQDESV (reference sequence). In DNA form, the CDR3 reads TGTGCCAGCAAGGGGCGACAGAAACAAGAGACCCAGTACTTC. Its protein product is CASKGRQKQETQYF.

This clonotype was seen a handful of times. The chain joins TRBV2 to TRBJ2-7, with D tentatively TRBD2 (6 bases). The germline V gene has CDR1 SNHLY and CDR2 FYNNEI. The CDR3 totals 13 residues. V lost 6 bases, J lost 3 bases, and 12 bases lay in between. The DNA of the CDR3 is TGTGCCAGCAGAAGGGACTTAAGCTACGAGCAGTACTTC. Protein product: CASRRDLSYEQYF.

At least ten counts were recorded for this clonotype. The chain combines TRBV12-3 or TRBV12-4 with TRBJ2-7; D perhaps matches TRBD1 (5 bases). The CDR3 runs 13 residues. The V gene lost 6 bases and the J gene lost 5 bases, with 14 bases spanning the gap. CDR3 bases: TGTGCCAGCAGCTCGTCGACAGACGACGAGCAGTACTTC. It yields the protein CASSSSTDDEQYF.

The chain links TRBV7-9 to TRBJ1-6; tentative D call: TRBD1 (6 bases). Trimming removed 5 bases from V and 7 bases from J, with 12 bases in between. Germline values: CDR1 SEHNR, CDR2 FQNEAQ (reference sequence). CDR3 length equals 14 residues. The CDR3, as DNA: TGTGCCAGCAGCCTAGACAGGCGGAATTCACCCCTCCACTTT. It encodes CASSLDRRNSPLHF.

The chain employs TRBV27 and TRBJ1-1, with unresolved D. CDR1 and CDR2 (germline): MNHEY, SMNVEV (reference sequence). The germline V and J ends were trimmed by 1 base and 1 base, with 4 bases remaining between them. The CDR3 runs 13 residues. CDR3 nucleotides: TGTGCCAGCAGTTTATTCTGGAACACTGAAGCTTTCTTT. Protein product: CASSLFWNTEAFF.

The CDR3 spells CASSSGTSGRVTREQYF. CDR3 DNA sequence: TGTGCCAGCAGCTCCGGGACTAGCGGGAGAGTTACTCGCGAGCAGTACTTC. The chain combines TRBV5-4 with TRBJ2-7; 14 bases line up with TRBD2. The CDR3 totals 17 residues. Germline trimming cut 3 bases from V and 6 bases from J; bases unmatched to any gene: 11. CDR1 SGHNT and CDR2 YYREEE come from the germline V gene (reference sequence).

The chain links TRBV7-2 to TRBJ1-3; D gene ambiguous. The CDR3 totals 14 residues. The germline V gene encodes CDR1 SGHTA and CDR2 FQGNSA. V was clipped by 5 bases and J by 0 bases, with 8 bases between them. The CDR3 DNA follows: TGTGCCAGCAGCCGATCCCTCTCTGGAAACACCATATATTTT. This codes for CASSRSLSGNTIYF. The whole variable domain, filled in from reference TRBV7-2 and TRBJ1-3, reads GAGVSQSPSNKVTEKGKDVELRCDPISGHTALYWYRQSLGQGLEFLIYFQGNSAPDKSGLPSDRFSAERTGGSVSTLTIQRTQQEDSAVYLCASSRSLSGNTIYFGEGSWLTVV.

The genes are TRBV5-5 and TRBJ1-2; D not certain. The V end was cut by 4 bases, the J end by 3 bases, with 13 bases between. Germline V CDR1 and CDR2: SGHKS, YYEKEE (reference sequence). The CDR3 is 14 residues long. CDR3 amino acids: CASSVRNSHYGYTF. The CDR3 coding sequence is TGTGCCAGCAGCGTCCGAAACAGTCACTATGGCTACACCTTC.

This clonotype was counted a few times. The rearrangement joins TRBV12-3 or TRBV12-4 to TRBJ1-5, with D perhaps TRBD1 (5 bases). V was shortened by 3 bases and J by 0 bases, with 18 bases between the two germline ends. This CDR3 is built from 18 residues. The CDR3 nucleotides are TGTGCCAGCAGTTTTGTTCGGAGGGGCATTTATAGCAATCAGCCCCAGCATTTT. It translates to CASSFVRRGIYSNQPQHF.

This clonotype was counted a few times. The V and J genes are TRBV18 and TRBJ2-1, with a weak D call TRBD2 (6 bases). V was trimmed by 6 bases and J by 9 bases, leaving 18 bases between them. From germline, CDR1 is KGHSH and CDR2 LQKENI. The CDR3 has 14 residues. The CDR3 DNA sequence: TGTGCCAGCTCTCGCGATGCTAGCGTCGGTGAGCAGTTCTTC. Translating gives CASSRDASVGEQFF.

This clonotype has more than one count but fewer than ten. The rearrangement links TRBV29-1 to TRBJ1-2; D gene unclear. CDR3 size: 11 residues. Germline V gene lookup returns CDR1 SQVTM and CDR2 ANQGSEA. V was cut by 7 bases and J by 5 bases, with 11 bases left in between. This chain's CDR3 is CSATDEYGYTF. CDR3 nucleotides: TGCAGCGCTACGGACGAATATGGCTACACCTTC.

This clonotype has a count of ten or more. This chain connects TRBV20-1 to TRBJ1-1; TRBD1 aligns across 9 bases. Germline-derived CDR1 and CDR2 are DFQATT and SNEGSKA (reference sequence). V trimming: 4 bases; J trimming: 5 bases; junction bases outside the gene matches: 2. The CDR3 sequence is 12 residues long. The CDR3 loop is CSATDRGTEAFF. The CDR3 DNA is TGCAGTGCTACTGACAGGGGGACTGAAGCTTTCTTT.

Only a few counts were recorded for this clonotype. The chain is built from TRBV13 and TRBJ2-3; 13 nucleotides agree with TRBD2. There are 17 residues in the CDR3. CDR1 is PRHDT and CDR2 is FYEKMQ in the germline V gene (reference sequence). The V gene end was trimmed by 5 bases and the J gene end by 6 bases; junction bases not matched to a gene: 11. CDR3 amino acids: CASSPPTSGGPLDTQYF. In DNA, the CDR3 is TGTGCCAGCAGCCCACCGACTAGCGGGGGGCCGTTGGATACGCAGTATTTT. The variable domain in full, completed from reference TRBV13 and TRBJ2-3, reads AAGVIQSPRHLIKEKRETATLKCYPIPRHDTVYWYQQGPGQDPQFLISFYEKMQSDKGSIPDRFSAQQFSDYHSELNMSSLELGDSALYFCASSPPTSGGPLDTQYFGPGTRLTVL.

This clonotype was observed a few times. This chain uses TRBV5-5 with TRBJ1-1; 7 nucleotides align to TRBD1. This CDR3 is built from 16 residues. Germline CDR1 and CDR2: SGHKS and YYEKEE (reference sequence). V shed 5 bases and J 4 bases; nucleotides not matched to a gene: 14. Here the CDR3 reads CASSLKLEQGGTEAFF. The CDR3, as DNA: TGTGCCAGCAGTTTGAAACTGGAGCAGGGGGGCACTGAAGCTTTCTTT.

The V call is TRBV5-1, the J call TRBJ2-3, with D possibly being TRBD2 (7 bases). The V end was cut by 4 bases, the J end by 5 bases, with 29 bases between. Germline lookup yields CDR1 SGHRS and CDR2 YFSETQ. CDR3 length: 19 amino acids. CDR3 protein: CASSTPAAGGGAGGDTQYF. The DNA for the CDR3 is TGCGCCAGCAGCACTCCGGCAGCCGGAGGGGGGGCCGGGGGAGATACGCAGTATTTT.

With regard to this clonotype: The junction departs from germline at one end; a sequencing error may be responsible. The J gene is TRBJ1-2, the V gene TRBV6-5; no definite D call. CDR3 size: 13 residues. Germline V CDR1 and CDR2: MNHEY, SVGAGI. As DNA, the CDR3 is TGTGCCAGCAGTTACTCTCTCACCTATAGCTACACCTTC. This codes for CASSYSLTYSYTF.

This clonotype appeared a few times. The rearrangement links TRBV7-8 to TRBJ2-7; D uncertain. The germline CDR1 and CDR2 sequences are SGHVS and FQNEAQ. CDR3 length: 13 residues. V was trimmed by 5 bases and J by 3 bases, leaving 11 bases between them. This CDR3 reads CASSIFGIYEQYF. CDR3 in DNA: TGTGCCAGCAGCATATTCGGAATCTACGAGCAGTACTTC.

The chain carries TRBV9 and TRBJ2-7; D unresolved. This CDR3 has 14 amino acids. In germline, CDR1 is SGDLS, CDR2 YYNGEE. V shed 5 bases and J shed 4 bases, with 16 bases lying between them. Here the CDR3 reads CASSPGRSRYEQYF. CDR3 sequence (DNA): TGTGCCAGCAGTCCCGGGCGGTCCCGGTACGAGCAGTACTTC. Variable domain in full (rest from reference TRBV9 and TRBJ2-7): DSGVTQTPKHLITATGQRVTLRCSPRSGDLSVYWYQQSLDQGLQFLIQYYNGEERAKGNILERFSAQQFPDLHSELNLSSLELGDSALYFCASSPGRSRYEQYFGPGTRLTVT.

Here the CDR3 reads CASSLAGAIQETQYF. The CDR3 coding sequence is TGTGCCAGCAGCTTAGCGGGCGCAATCCAAGAGACCCAGTACTTC. V and J are TRBV7-2 and TRBJ2-5; D remains ambiguous. The germline gives CDR1 SGHTA, CDR2 FQGNSA. The CDR3 contains 15 residues. The ends were cut back, 0 bases at V and 1 base at J, with 9 bases in the middle.